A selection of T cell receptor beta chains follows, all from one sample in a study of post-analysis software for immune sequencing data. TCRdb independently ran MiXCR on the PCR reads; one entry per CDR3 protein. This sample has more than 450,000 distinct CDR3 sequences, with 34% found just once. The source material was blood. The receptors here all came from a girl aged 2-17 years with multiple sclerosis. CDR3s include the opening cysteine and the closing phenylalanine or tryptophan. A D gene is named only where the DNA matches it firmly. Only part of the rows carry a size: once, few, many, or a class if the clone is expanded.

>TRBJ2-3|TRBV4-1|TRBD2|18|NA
CASSQDRGGARVADAQYF
TGCGCCAGCAGCCAAGATCGCGGGGGGGCTCGTGTAGCAGATGCGCAGTATTTT
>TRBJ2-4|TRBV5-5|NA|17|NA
CASSLAGLSLAKNIQYF
TGTGCCAGCAGCTTGGCCGGATTGTCACTAGCCAAAAACATTCAGTACTTC
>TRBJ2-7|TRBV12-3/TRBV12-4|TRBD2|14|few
CASSIAGVTYEQYF
TGTGCCAGCAGTATAGCGGGGGTGACCTACGAGCAGTACTTC
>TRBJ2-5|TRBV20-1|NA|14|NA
CSARGDSHQETQYF
TGCAGTGCTAGAGGTGACAGCCACCAAGAGACCCAGTACTTC
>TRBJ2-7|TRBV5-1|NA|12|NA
CASGSIGYEQYF
TGCGCCAGCGGCTCCATAGGCTACGAGCAGTACTTC
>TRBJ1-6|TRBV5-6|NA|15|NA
CASSSPSSQHSPLHF
TGTGCCAGCAGCTCCCCGTCCAGCCAACATTCACCCCTCCACTTT
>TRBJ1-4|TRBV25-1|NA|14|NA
CASSSGTPNEKLFF
TGTGCCAGCTCATCCGGGACACCGAATGAAAAACTGTTTTTT
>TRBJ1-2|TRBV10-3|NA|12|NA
CAIILQGGGYTF
TGTGCCATCATCCTACAGGGAGGGGGCTACACCTTC
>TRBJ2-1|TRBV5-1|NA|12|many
CASSLGDNEQFF
TGCGCCAGCAGCTTGGGTGACAATGAGCAGTTCTTC
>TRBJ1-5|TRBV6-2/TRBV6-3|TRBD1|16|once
CASSLTPGQDGQPQHF
TGTGCCAGCAGCCTTACGCCGGGACAGGATGGACAGCCCCAGCATTTT
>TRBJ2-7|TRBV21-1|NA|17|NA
CASSTIPDRSLTYEQYF
TGTGCCAGCAGCACTATACCGGACAGGTCCCTTACCTACGAGCAGTACTTC
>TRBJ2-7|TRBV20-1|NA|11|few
CSGSLFHEQYF
TGCAGTGGGAGTTTATTCCACGAGCAGTACTTC
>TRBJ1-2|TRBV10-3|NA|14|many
CATEGDLGDYGYTF
TGTGCCACCGAGGGGGACCTCGGGGACTATGGCTACACCTTC
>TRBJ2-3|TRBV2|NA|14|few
CASRRGSRTDTQYF
TGTGCCAGCAGGCGCGGTTCCCGAACAGATACGCAGTATTTT
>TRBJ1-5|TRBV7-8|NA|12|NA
CASATYNQPQHF
TGTGCCAGCGCCACATACAATCAGCCCCAGCATTTT
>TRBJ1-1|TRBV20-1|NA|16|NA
CSARDAPKGQDTEAFF
TGCAGTGCTAGGGACGCTCCCAAGGGTCAGGACACTGAAGCTTTCTTT
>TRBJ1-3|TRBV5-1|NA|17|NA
CASSLVSGRGSGNTIYF
TGCGCCAGCAGCTTGGTTTCGGGACGGGGGTCTGGAAACACCATATATTTT
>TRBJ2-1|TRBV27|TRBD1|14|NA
CASSFGTDYNEQFF
TGTGCCAGCAGTTTTGGGACAGACTACAATGAGCAGTTCTTC
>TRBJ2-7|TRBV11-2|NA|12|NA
CASRVTDYEQYF
TGTGCCAGCAGGGTGACAGACTACGAGCAGTACTTC
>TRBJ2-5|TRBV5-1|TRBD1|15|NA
CASSLGDSTPETQYF
TGCGCCAGCAGCTTGGGGGACAGTACCCCAGAGACCCAGTACTTC
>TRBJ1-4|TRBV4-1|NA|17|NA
CASSQDPGAATNEKLFF
TGCGCCAGCAGCCAAGATCCAGGAGCCGCAACTAATGAAAAACTGTTTTTT
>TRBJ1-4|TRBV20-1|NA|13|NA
CSASHSGPEKLFF
TGCAGTGCTAGTCATTCGGGTCCCGAAAAACTGTTTTTT
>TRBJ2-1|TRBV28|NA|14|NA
CASSPGRRLNEQFF
TGTGCCAGCAGCCCAGGACGGAGGTTAAATGAGCAGTTCTTC
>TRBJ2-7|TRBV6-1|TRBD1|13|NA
CASRRTGDYEQYF
TGTGCCAGCAGGAGGACAGGGGACTACGAGCAGTACTTC
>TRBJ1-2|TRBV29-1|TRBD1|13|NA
CSGGTGRDYGYTF
TGCAGCGGAGGGACAGGGAGAGACTATGGCTACACCTTC
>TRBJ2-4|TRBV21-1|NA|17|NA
CASSKKGSSLAKNIQYF
TGTGCCAGCAGTAAGAAAGGGTCATCCTTAGCCAAAAACATTCAGTACTTC
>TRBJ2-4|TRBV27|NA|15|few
CASSLEQGPKNIQYF
TGTGCCAGCAGTTTAGAGCAGGGCCCCAAAAACATTCAGTACTTC
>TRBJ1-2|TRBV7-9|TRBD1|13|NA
CASSMTGDHGYTF
TGTGCCAGCAGTATGACAGGGGACCATGGCTACACCTTC
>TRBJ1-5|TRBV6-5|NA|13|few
CASSYSADQPQHF
TGTGCCAGCAGTTACTCGGCCGATCAGCCCCAGCATTTT
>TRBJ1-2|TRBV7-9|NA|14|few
CASSSPGEVYGYTF
TGTGCCAGCAGCTCCCCTGGGGAGGTCTATGGCTACACCTTC
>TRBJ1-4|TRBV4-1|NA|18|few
CASSQDPRIGLLNEKLFF
TGCGCCAGCAGCCAAGATCCCCGCATCGGGTTACTTAATGAAAAACTGTTTTTT
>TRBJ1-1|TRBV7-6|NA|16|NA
CASSLVQIGRDTEAFF
TGTGCCAGCAGCTTAGTCCAGATTGGAAGGGACACTGAAGCTTTCTTT
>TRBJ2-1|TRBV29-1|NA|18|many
CSVPSWFGGPSSYNEQFF
TGCAGCGTTCCTTCCTGGTTCGGGGGGCCGAGCTCCTACAATGAGCAGTTCTTC
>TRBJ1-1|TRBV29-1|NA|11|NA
CSVAEPGTAFF
TGCAGCGTCGCCGAGCCGGGTACGGCTTTCTTT
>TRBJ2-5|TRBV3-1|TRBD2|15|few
CASSQVGLAAETQYF
TGTGCCAGCAGCCAAGTGGGGCTAGCGGCAGAGACCCAGTACTTC
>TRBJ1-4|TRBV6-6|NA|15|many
CASSYSLYKGEKLFF
TGTGCCAGCAGTTACTCTCTTTACAAAGGCGAAAAACTGTTTTTT
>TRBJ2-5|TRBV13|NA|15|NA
CASSLDAGTGREQYF
TGTGCCAGCAGCTTAGACGCGGGGACTGGACGGGAGCAGTACTTC
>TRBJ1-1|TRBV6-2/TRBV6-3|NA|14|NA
CASSYGGKNTEAFF
TGTGCCAGCAGTTACGGGGGCAAGAACACGGAAGCTTTCTTT
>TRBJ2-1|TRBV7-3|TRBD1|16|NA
CASSSGQGGNHNEQFF
TGTGCCAGCAGCTCGGGACAGGGGGGGAATCACAATGAGCAGTTCTTC
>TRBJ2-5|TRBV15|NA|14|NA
CATSRDPKGETQYF
TGTGCCACCAGCAGAGATCCCAAGGGGGAGACCCAGTACTTC
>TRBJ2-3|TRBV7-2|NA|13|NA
CASSNDLTDTQYF
TGTGCCAGCAGCAACGACCTAACAGATACGCAGTATTTT
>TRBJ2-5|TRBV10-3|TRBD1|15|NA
CAISTPSTGEETQYF
TGTGCCATCAGTACTCCCAGTACAGGGGAAGAGACCCAGTACTTC
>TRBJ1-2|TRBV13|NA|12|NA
CASSLSGRGCTF
TGTGCCAGCAGCCTAAGCGGTCGCGGCTGCACCTTC
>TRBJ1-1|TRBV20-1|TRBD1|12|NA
CSATGGNVETFF
TGCAGTGCTACAGGGGGCAATGTTGAAACTTTCTTT
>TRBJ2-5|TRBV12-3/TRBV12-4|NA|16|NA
CASSLYSGLIQETQYF
TGTGCCAGCAGTTTATATTCAGGGCTGATCCAAGAGACCCAGTACTTC
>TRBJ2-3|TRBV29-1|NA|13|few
CSAWGGRADTQYF
TGCAGCGCCTGGGGGGGCCGCGCAGATACGCAGTATTTT
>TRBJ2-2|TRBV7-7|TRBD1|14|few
CASRDSGNTGEPFF
TGTGCTAGCAGGGACAGCGGCAACACCGGGGAGCCGTTTTTT
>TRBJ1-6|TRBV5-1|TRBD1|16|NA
CASSLQDRGLNSPLHF
TGCGCCAGCAGCTTGCAGGACAGGGGCTTGAATTCACCCCTCCACTTT